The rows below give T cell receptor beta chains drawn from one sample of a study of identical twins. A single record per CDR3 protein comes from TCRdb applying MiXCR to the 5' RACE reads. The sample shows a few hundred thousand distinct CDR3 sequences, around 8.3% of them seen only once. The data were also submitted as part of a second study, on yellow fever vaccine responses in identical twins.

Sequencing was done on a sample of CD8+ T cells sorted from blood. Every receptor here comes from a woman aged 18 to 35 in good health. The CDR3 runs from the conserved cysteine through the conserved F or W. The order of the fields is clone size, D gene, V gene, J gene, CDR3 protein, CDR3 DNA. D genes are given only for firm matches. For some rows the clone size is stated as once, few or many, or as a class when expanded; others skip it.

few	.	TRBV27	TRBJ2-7	CASSSRLTPTGTSYEQYF	TGTGCCAGCAGTTCGCGTCTGACCCCAACAGGGACCTCCTACGAGCAGTACTTC
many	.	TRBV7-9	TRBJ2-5	CASSLLSVQMDETQYF	TGTGCCAGCAGCTTATTGTCCGTACAGATGGACGAGACCCAGTACTTC
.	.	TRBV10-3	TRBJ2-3	CAIAIALSDTQYF	TGTGCCATCGCAATAGCTCTGTCGGATACGCAGTATTTT
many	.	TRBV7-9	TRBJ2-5	CASRIGSETQYF	TGTGCCAGCAGGATCGGGTCGGAGACCCAGTACTTC
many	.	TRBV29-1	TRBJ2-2	CSVAEGNTGELFF	TGCAGCGTTGCCGAGGGGAACACCGGGGAGCTGTTTTTT
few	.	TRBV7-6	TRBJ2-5	CASSLWRTDYQETQYF	TGTGCCAGCAGCTTATGGCGGACAGACTACCAAGAGACCCAGTACTTC
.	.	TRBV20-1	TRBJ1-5	CSAWRDAGYNQPQHF	TGCAGTGCTTGGCGGGACGCTGGGTACAATCAGCCCCAGCATTTT
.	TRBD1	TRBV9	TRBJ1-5	CASSDGTGGQPQHF	TGTGCCAGCAGCGATGGGACAGGGGGGCAGCCCCAGCATTTT
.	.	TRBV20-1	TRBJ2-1	CSARPQGLFPINNEQFF	TGCAGTGCTAGACCACAGGGACTTTTCCCTATAAACAATGAGCAGTTCTTC
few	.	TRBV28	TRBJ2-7	CASSPGWGEQYF	TGTGCCAGCAGTCCGGGGTGGGGCGAGCAGTACTTC
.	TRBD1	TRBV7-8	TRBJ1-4	CASSTGTVTATNEKLFF	TGTGCCAGCAGCACGGGGACAGTCACTGCAACTAATGAAAAACTGTTTTTT
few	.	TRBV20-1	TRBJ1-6	CSPQRGNSPLHF	TGCAGCCCCCAAAGGGGGAATTCACCCCTCCACTTT
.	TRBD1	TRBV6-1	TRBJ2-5	CASSTPGQQETQYF	TGTGCCAGCAGCACCCCGGGACAGCAAGAGACCCAGTACTTC
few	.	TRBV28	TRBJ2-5	CASSFRGISVETQYF	TGTGCCAGCAGTTTTCGGGGGATAAGTGTAGAGACCCAGTACTTC
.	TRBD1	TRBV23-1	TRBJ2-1	CASKRPGQGQSYNEQFF	TGCGCCAGCAAGCGTCCAGGACAGGGGCAATCCTACAATGAGCAGTTCTTC
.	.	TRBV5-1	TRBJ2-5	CASSPQQGRETQYF	TGCGCCAGCAGCCCCCAACAGGGAAGAGAGACCCAGTACTTC
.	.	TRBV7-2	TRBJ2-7	CASSLDLSGFYEQYF	TGTGCCAGCAGCTTAGATCTTAGCGGCTTCTACGAGCAGTACTTC
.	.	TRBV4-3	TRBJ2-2	CASSQSLAASGELFF	TGCGCCAGCAGCCAGTCCTTAGCGGCGTCCGGGGAGCTGTTTTTT
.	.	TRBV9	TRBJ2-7	CASSVGSRSYEQYF	TGTGCCAGCAGCGTCGGTAGTAGGTCCTACGAGCAGTACTTC
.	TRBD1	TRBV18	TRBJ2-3	CASSPPGQAVPDTQYF	TGTGCCAGCTCACCGCCCGGACAGGCTGTCCCAGATACGCAGTATTTT
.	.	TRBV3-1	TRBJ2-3	CASSQVERTDTLYF	TGTGCCAGCAGCCAAGTTGAGCGCACAGATACGCTGTATTTT
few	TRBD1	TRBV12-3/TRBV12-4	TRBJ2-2	CASNHDRGQGPYANTGELFF	TGTGCCAGCAATCACGATAGGGGACAGGGACCCTACGCGAACACCGGGGAGCTGTTTTTT
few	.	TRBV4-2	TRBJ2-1	CASSQDQSGVDEQFF	TGTGCCAGCAGCCAAGATCAAAGCGGAGTCGATGAGCAGTTCTTC
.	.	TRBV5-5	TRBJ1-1	CASVVWGGTEAFF	TGTGCCAGCGTGGTTTGGGGGGGCACTGAAGCTTTCTTT
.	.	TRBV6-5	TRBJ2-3	CASSYVQYTDTQYF	TGTGCCAGCAGTTACGTACAGTACACAGATACGCAGTATTTT
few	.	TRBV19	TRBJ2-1	CASLSGNKNEQFF	TGTGCCAGTCTGTCAGGGAACAAAAATGAGCAGTTCTTC
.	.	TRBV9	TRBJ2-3	CASSVDDTQYF	TGTGCCAGCAGCGTAGACGATACGCAGTATTTT
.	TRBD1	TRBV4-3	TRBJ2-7	CASSQDRGFYEQYF	TGCGCCAGCAGCCAGGACAGGGGGTTTTACGAGCAGTACTTC
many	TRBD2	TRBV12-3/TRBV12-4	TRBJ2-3	CASSTTSGGTTDTQYF	TGTGCCAGCAGTACTACGAGCGGGGGGACTACAGATACGCAGTATTTT
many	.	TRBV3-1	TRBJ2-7	CASSQPPPKGNEQYF	TGTGCCAGCAGCCAGCCGCCACCCAAAGGGAACGAGCAGTACTTC
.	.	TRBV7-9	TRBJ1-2	CASSLAGVHGHTF	TGTGCCAGCAGCTTAGCCGGGGTACATGGCCACACCTTC
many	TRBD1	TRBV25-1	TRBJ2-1	CASSDAWDSYNEQFF	TGTGCCAGCAGTGACGCCTGGGACAGCTACAATGAGCAGTTCTTC
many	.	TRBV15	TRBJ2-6	CATSREGGSSGANVLTF	TGTGCCACCAGCAGAGAGGGGGGAAGCTCTGGGGCCAACGTCCTGACTTTC
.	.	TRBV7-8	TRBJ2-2	CASSFRPGGDTGELFF	TGTGCCAGCAGCTTCCGGCCCGGAGGCGACACCGGGGAGCTGTTTTTT
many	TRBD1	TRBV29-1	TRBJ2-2	CSLQTGTPGELFF	TGCAGCCTCCAGACAGGGACACCCGGGGAGCTGTTTTTT
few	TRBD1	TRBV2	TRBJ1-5	CASSDVGGTGLNQPQHF	TGTGCCAGCAGTGACGTCGGAGGGACAGGCCTCAATCAGCCCCAGCATTTT
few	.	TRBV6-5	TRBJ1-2	CASSYSTRYKPYGYTF	TGTGCCAGCAGTTACTCGACACGGTACAAGCCCTATGGCTACACCTTC
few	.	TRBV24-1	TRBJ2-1	CATMDEFYNEQFF	TGTGCCACCATGGACGAATTTTACAATGAGCAGTTCTTC
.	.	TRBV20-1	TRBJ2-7	CSARSRASYEQYF	TGCAGTGCTAGATCGAGGGCCTCCTACGAGCAGTACTTC
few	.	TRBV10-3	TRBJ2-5	CAISDWTAQETQYF	TGTGCCATCAGTGACTGGACAGCTCAAGAGACCCAGTACTTC
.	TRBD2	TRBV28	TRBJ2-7	CASSYLAGVYEQYF	TGTGCCAGCAGTTATCTAGCGGGGGTCTACGAGCAGTACTTC
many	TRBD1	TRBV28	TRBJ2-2	CASRPGTGGTGELFF	TGTGCCAGCAGGCCAGGGACAGGGGGCACCGGGGAGCTGTTTTTT
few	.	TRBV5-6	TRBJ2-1	CASSSPGTPFNEQFF	TGTGCCAGCAGCTCGCCCGGGACTCCCTTCAATGAGCAGTTCTTC
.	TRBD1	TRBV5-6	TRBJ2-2	CASSVRQGFTGELFF	TGTGCCAGCAGCGTCAGACAGGGTTTCACCGGGGAGCTGTTTTTT
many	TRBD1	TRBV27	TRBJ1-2	CASSLQGVGYGYTF	TGTGCCAGCAGTTTGCAGGGGGTAGGCTATGGCTACACCTTC
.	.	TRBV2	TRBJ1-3	CASSELWGDAGNTIYF	TGTGCCAGCAGTGAACTATGGGGTGACGCTGGAAACACCATATATTTT